This TCR beta chain was obtained from a study of T cells in Graves' hyperthyroidism and ophthalmopathy. Study as a whole: Peripheral blood was collected at initial diagnosis, before any treatment.

Uncontrolled infection, other autoimmune disease, pregnancy or lactation barred patients from enrollment. CDR1 is LNHDA, CDR2 SQIVND, per germline (reference sequence). There are 12 residues in the CDR3. V lost 2 bases and J lost 8, with 7 bases in between. This clonotype appeared a few times. Regions amplified from RNA transcripts were the TCR beta CDR3 regions. With the HTBI primer set, the TCR CDR3 went through a first round of RT-PCR. Using its own MiXCR run on the multiplex PCR reads, TCRdb lists one record per CDR3 protein. This sample has hundreds of thousands of distinct CDR3 sequences, with roughly 15% found just once.

The chain employs TRBV19 and TRBJ2-1, with D unclear. The receptor comes from a woman aged 45-65 years with Graves' ophthalmopathy. What was sequenced was blood. CDR3 in DNA: TGTGCCAGTAGTATACCCAGGTATGAGCAGTTCTTC. Protein: CASSIPRYEQFF.